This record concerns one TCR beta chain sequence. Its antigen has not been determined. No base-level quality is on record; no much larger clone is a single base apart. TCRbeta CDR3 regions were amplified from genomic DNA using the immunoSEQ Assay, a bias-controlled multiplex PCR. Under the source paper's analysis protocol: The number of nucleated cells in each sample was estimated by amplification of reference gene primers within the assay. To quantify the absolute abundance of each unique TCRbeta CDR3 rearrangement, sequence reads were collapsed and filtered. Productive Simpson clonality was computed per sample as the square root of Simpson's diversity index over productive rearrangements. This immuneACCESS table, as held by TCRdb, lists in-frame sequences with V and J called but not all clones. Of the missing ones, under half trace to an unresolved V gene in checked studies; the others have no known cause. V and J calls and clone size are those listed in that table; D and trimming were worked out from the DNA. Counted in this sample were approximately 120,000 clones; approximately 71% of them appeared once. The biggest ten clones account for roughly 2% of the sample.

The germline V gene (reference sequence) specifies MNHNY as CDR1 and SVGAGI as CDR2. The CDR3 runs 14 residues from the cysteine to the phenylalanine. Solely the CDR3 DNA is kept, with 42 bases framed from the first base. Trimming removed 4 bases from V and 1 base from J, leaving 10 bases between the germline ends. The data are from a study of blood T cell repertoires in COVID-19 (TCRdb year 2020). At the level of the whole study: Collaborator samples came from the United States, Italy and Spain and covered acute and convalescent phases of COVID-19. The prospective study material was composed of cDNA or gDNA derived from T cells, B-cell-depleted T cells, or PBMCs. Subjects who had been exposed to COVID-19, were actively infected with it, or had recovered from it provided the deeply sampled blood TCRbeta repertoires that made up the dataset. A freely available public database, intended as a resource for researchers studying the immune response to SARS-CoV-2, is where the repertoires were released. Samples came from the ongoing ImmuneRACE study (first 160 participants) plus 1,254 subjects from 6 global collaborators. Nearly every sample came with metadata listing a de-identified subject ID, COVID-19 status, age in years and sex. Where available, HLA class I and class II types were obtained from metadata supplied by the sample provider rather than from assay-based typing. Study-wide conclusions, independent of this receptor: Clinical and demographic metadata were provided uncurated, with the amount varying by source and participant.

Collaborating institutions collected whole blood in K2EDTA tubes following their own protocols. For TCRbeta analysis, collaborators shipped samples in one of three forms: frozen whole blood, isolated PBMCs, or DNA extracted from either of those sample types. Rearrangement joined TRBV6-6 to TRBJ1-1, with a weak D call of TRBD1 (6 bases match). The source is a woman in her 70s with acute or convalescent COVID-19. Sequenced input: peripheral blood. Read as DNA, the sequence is TGTGCCAGCAGTTTCAGGGGACGGAACACTGAAGCTTTCTTT. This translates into CASSFRGRNTEAFF.